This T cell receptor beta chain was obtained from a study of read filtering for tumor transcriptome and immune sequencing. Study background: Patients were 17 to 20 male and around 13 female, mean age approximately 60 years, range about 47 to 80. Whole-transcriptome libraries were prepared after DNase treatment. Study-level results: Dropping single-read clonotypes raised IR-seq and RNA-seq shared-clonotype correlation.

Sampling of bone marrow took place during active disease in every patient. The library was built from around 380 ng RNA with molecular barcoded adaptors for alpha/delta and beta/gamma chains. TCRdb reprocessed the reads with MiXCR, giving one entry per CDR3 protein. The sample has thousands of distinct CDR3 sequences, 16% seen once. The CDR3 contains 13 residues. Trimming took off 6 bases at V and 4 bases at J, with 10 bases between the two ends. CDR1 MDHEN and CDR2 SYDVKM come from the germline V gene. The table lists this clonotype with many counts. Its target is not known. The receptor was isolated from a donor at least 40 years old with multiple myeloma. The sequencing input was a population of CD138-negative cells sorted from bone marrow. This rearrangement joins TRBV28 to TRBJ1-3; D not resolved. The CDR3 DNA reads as TGTGCCAGCAGGATCCCGGGGGGAAACACCATATATTTT. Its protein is CASRIPGGNTIYF.